The 20 T cell receptor beta chains presented below share a single source sample, sequenced in a study of cytomegalovirus exposure and HLA in healthy donors. PCR involved 60 Vbeta and 13 Jbeta primers. Profiled with immunoSEQ multiplex PCR; TCRdb holds only in-frame clones, not every one. Of around 90,000 clones in the sample, roughly four fifths were seen once. Sequencing was done on a sample of PBMCs. Receptor source: a man under 40 in good health and CMV-seronegative.

The chain joins TRBV6-4 to TRBJ1-2, with D possibly matching TRBD1 (5 bases). The V gene's germline CDR1 is MRHNA and CDR2 SNTAGT. The ends were cut back, 7 bases at V and 2 bases at J, with 26 bases in the middle. This CDR3 is 18 amino acids long. Here the CDR3 DNA reads TGTGCCAGCACTGGCTATGGGGGGGAGAAGGGTCCCAACTATGGCTACACCTTC. Amino acids: CASTGYGGEKGPNYGYTF.

The V call is TRBV27, the J call TRBJ1-2, with TRBD1 matching over 9 bases. The length of the CDR3 is 15 residues. V lost 5 bases to trimming and J lost 5 bases; unmatched junction nucleotides: 9. Germline values: CDR1 MNHEY, CDR2 SMNVEV (reference sequence). In DNA, the CDR3 is TGTGCCAGCAGTCCCCTTGGGACAGGGAAATATGGCTACACCTTC. Protein product: CASSPLGTGKYGYTF.

This chain joins TRBV29-1 and TRBJ2-2, with a weak D call TRBD2 (7 bases). The CDR3 has 16 residues. Germline V CDR1 and CDR2: SQVTM, ANQGSEA. Trimming pared 4 bases from V and 0 bases from J, leaving 15 bases between. The CDR3 protein is CSVGGGRESNTGELFF. DNA for the CDR3: TGCAGCGTTGGGGGGGGCCGAGAATCGAACACCGGGGAGCTGTTTTTT.

The rearrangement uses TRBV5-4 and TRBJ1-3, with a tentative D call TRBD1 (6 bases). This CDR3 comprises 14 residues. V gave up 4 bases and J gave up 1 base, with 9 bases separating them. CDR1 and CDR2 from the germline V gene are SGHNT and YYREEE (reference sequence). The CDR3 region is CASSETGSGNTIYF. CDR3 coding DNA: TGTGCCAGCAGCGAAACAGGGTCTGGAAACACCATATATTTT.

This clone has only a few counts. The chain combines TRBV5-1 with TRBJ2-1; TRBD2 is a possible D gene (6 bases). The V gene's germline CDR1 is SGHRS and CDR2 YFSETQ. The CDR3 spans 15 residues. Between the trimmed V and J ends, which lost 5 bases and 4 bases, there was a span of 16 bases. The CDR3 DNA reads as TGCGCCAGCAGGGATGGGCTAGCGACGTACAATGAGCAGTTCTTC. Translating gives CASRDGLATYNEQFF.

V gene TRBV29-1 combines with J gene TRBJ1-4; 9 bases are shared with TRBD1. Germline V gene lookup returns CDR1 SQVTM and CDR2 ANQGSEA. Losses at the gene ends were 4 bases for V and 7 bases for J; bases not matched to a gene: 4. The CDR3 loop spans 13 amino acids. For the CDR3, the DNA is TGCAGCGTTGTTGGGACAGGGAGTGAAAAACTGTTTTTT. Translation: CSVVGTGSEKLFF.

The gene calls are TRBV4-1 and TRBJ2-3, with 7 bases fitting TRBD2. The ends lost 3 bases at V and 0 bases at J; junction bases unmatched: 9. Germline CDR1 reads MGHRA; CDR2 reads YSYEKL. The CDR3 contains 17 residues. For the CDR3, the DNA is TGCGCCAGCAGCCATACATCTCTAGCGGCTAGCACAGATACGCAGTATTTT. As protein: CASSHTSLAASTDTQYF.

The chain joins TRBV29-1 to TRBJ2-1; 8 nucleotides line up with TRBD2. The CDR3 contains 15 residues. Germline V gives CDR1 SQVTM, CDR2 ANQGSEA. The V gene end was trimmed by 7 bases and the J gene end by 2 bases; junction bases not matched to a gene: 10. Here the CDR3 reads CSDLTAGGAYNEQFF. CDR3 in DNA: TGCAGCGACCTAACTGCGGGAGGAGCCTACAATGAGCAGTTCTTC.

This clone was observed a handful of times. V usage is TRBV6-4 and J usage is TRBJ1-2, with D uncertain. Germline V gene data show CDR1 as MRHNA and CDR2 as SNTAGT. V was pared by 3 bases and J by 0 bases, with 14 bases between. CDR3 size: 16 residues. The CDR3 spells CASSEICQRPNYGYTF. CDR3 sequence (DNA): TGTGCCAGCAGTGAAATCTGCCAGCGACCTAACTATGGCTACACCTTC.

The rearrangement links TRBV2 to TRBJ1-2, with 9 bases fitting TRBD1. Germline V gives CDR1 SNHLY, CDR2 FYNNEI. The junction had 5 bases not matched to a gene; V was cut back by 7 bases and J by 2 bases. The CDR3 spans 14 residues. This chain's CDR3 is CASKTGGGNYGYTF. The CDR3 nucleotides read TGTGCCAGCAAGACAGGGGGTGGCAACTATGGCTACACCTTC.

The chain has TRBV9 and TRBJ1-1, with 7 bases lining up with TRBD1. V lost 2 bases, J lost 4 bases, and 8 bases stayed unmatched. The CDR3 has 15 residues. Germline V gives CDR1 SGDLS, CDR2 YYNGEE. In DNA form, the CDR3 reads TGTGCCAGCAGCGTCCAAACAGGGGAAATCACTGAAGCTTTCTTT. It yields the protein CASSVQTGEITEAFF.

The chain links TRBV7-2 to TRBJ1-2; D remains unclear. The V gene's germline CDR1 is SGHTA and CDR2 FQGNSA. CDR3 size: 15 residues. Trimming took 1 base from V and 4 from J, leaving 13 bases between them. The CDR3: CASSLESGVPYGYTF. The CDR3 DNA is TGTGCCAGCAGCTTAGAAAGTGGAGTCCCCTATGGCTACACCTTC.

The chain combines TRBV7-9 with TRBJ1-5; 7 bases are shared with TRBD1. Looked up from germline, CDR1 is SEHNR and CDR2 is FQNEAQ (reference sequence). V lost 5 bases and J lost 6; bases outside the gene matches: 7. The CDR3 extends over 14 amino acids. The CDR3 protein is CASSPQTGRQPQHF. CDR3 nucleotide sequence: TGTGCCAGCAGCCCCCAGACAGGGCGTCAGCCCCAGCATTTT.

This clone was observed a few times. The CDR3 DNA sequence: TGTGCCAGCAGTGAATGGGGGGGATACGAGCAGTACGTC. Its protein is CASSEWGGYEQYV. The genes are TRBV6-1 and TRBJ2-7, with 7 bases fitting TRBD2. V lost 2 bases to trimming and J lost 4 bases; unmatched junction nucleotides: 2. The CDR3 consists of 13 residues. Looked up from germline, CDR1 is MNHNS and CDR2 is SASEGT.

The genes are TRBV6-1 and TRBJ2-5; TRBD2 matches at 12 bases. The V segment lost 4 bases and the J segment 5 bases; nucleotides outside the gene matches: 8. The CDR3 is made up of 16 amino acids. Germline V gene lookup returns CDR1 MNHNS and CDR2 SASEGT. The CDR3 sequence is CASSARTSGTVETQYF. CDR3 DNA: TGTGCCAGCAGTGCTCGGACTAGCGGGACGGTGGAGACCCAGTACTTC.

The gene calls are TRBV7-8 and TRBJ2-2; TRBD2 matches 13 bases. CDR1 and CDR2 from the germline V gene are SGHVS and FQNEAQ. The V gene end was trimmed by 4 bases and the J gene end by 3 bases; junction bases not matched to a gene: 14. The CDR3 length is 20 residues. The CDR3 protein is CASSSQHTSGGAVDTGELFF. In DNA form, the CDR3 reads TGTGCCAGCAGCTCGCAACACACTAGCGGGGGGGCCGTCGACACCGGGGAGCTGTTTTTT.

This sequence joins TRBV5-8 and TRBJ2-1, with D perhaps TRBD1 (5 bases). The germline V gene encodes CDR1 SGHTS and CDR2 YDEGEE. This CDR3 is built from 15 residues. V gave up 2 bases and J gave up 0 bases, with 9 bases separating them. The CDR3 DNA sequence: TGTGCCAGCAGCTTAGTAGACAGCTCCTACAATGAGCAGTTCTTC. It codes for CASSLVDSSYNEQFF.

The chain is built from TRBV7-6 and TRBJ2-7; 9 bases line up with TRBD1. Germline V lookup: CDR1 SGHVS, CDR2 FNYEAQ. J gave up 6 bases and V 1 base, and 10 bases lay outside the gene matches. The CDR3 totals 16 residues. CDR3 region: CASSLGRDRELGEQYF. CDR3 sequence (DNA): TGTGCCAGCAGCTTAGGCCGGGACAGGGAATTGGGCGAGCAGTACTTC.

The V and J genes are TRBV19 and TRBJ1-1; D may be TRBD1 (6 bases). V was trimmed by 6 bases and J by 4 bases, leaving 21 bases between them. In germline, CDR1 is LNHDA, CDR2 SQIVND (reference sequence). This CDR3 is 16 amino acids long. CDR3 amino acids: CASSTARTARITEAFF. CDR3 DNA sequence: TGTGCCAGTAGCACAGCGCGGACAGCCCGAATCACTGAAGCTTTCTTT.

The chain employs TRBV27 and TRBJ1-1, with 9 bases aligning to TRBD1. The CDR3 loop spans 15 amino acids. Germline V gene sequence: CDR1 MNHEY, CDR2 SMNVEV (reference sequence). J was trimmed by 0 bases and V by 5 bases; bases with no gene match: 4. The CDR3 spells CASSAYRGLNTEAFF. CDR3 DNA: TGTGCCAGCAGTGCTTACAGGGGGCTGAACACTGAAGCTTTCTTT.